This T cell receptor (beta chain) came from a study of shared clonotypes between healthy human individuals (dated by TCRdb to the early 2020s). Study-wide context: A few men and two women, aged 18 to 49 years, made up the cohort. For each donor, CD4 naive and CD4 memory were each given three plates, CD8 naive was given two plates, and CD8 memory was given one plate. The study deeply sequenced blood TCR repertoires of 5 or 6 healthy adults to estimate repertoire size and the extent of clonotype sharing between individuals. To increase sequencing depth and limit assay-specific biases, TCR repertoire library preparation and sequencing were carried out by different laboratories using diverse techniques. Leukapheresis yielded between about 0.8 and 8.9 billion PBMCs per donor. The study at large found these results: Clonotypes shared by all four sorted-subset donors showed higher generation probabilities than non-shared clonotypes. When a few donors were compared, the shared fraction of clonotypes was about 5.4% for naive CD4, over 3% for naive CD8, roughly 2.3% for memory CD4, and 0.4% for memory CD8. Sampling was restricted to blood, and TCR repertoires in tissues likely differ from the TCR repertoires found in blood. Pairwise subsampling led to the expectation that sequencing depth would affect the degree of clonotype sharing among donors. The small number of donors limited the genetic and exposure-history diversity represented. Even with the large sequencing depth, rarefaction of the sorted-subset datasets indicated that sequencing was incomplete. Naive subsets generally had larger estimated clonotype richness than memory subsets.

Using the deep immunoSEQ assay, multiplex PCR amplified TCR CDR3 regions from genomic DNA. Genomic DNA extracted from each cell subset was distributed evenly over all wells of several immunoSEQ 96-well plates, and each plate served as one replicate. For sorted subsets, each replicate PCR was loaded with about 200 ng genomic DNA, equivalent to 30,000 to 35,000 T cell genomes. Purified libraries were measured with a Qubit 3.0 fluorometer, size-checked on a Bioanalyzer 2100, and measured again with the KAPA Library Quantification kit. Every immunoSEQ 96-well plate was sequenced on a dedicated single-read 150-cycle Illumina NextSeq 550 flow cell. On the authors' methods: Because the immunoSEQ output held only junctional sequences and lacked quality scores, the filtering could not match the filtering applied to full-length reads. Sequences were annotated with PyIR, a Python wrapper for IgBLAST v1.9, using IMGT germline references to assign V/J genes and CDR3. Reads were removed for weak V/J assignments (E-value above 1e-6), missing CDR3, stop codons, out-of-frame junctions, or ambiguous translated residues. A V3J clonotype was defined by an identical inferred V gene, J gene, and CDR3 amino acid sequence. To compute the percentage overlap between repertoires, the number of shared unique clonotypes was divided by the size of the smaller repertoire. Repertoire richness was assessed with RTK rarefaction, the Chao1 estimator, and Recon v2.1 estimates of unobserved clonotypes. For all TCRbeta clonotypes obtained by the gDNA method from a few donors, generation probabilities were computed with OLGA. This is the immuneACCESS table as TCRdb keeps it, with only in-frame sequences that have V and J called. A part of the clones is gone; compared with another copy, unresolved V genes explain less than half, and the rest is unexplained. V, J and clone size derive from that table, while D and trimming were established from the DNA sequence. The sample includes around 940,000 clones, with over 75% observed a single time. In total, the top ten clones hold about 1.5% of the sample.

The germline V gene specifies SNHLY as CDR1 and FYNNEI as CDR2. V loses 3 bases of germline sequence and J loses 2 bases, and the interval between the two ends is 14 bases. The CDR3 sequence holds 15 residues, the cysteine and phenylalanine included. Only CDR3 DNA remains: 45 bases, in frame from the first base. The donors were healthy, HIV-negative adults who had no recently reported acute infections or vaccinations. All donors were Caucasian adults living in Nashville, Tennessee, USA. CD4+ T cells were enriched by magnetic negative selection, after which naive cells were positively selected on CD45RA and the negative fraction was taken as the memory subset. After blood collection by leukapheresis, PBMCs were isolated using Ficoll-Histopaque density gradient centrifugation and then cryopreserved in the vapor phase of liquid nitrogen. Purity and quantity of every magnetically sorted T cell population were checked by analytical flow cytometry. Genomic DNA was isolated from every sorted fraction and measured by UV absorbance on a Nanodrop 2000c.

Comment on this clone: The target of this receptor is not known. No much larger clone is present one base from it, and per-base qualities are unavailable.

The chain is encoded by TRBV2 joined to TRBJ2-7, with no reliable assignment of the D segment. The clonotype comes from a man aged 18 to 35 in good health. Sequencing input: memory CD4+ T cells sorted from blood. The sample's cell subset or site label, in plain terms: CD45RA-negative fraction. The CDR3 has the sequence CASSDLVVGAYEQYF. The base sequence is TGTGCCAGCAGTGACCTAGTCGTTGGTGCCTACGAGCAGTACTTC.